This TCR beta chain was sequenced for a study of cytomegalovirus exposure and HLA in healthy donors. Study conclusions and caveats: The authors considered a cluster of highly shared sequence variants likely to be a sequencing artifact.

Comment on this clone: No antigen is known for it.

This CDR3 region has 15 residues. V was shortened by 6 bases and J by 2 bases, with 14 bases between the two germline ends. Per the germline V gene, CDR1 is MNHNY and CDR2 is SVGAGI (reference sequence). Amplification used 60 Vbeta primers and 13 Jbeta primers. Using immunoSEQ multiplex PCR, the repertoire was profiled, and TCRdb retains in-frame clones only, with some absent. The data contain about 160,000 clones, around 77% of them singletons. The chain carries TRBV6-6 and TRBJ1-3, with a possible D match to TRBD1 (5 bases). This clonotype originated in a woman aged 25 to 45 in good health and CMV-seronegative. The sample consisted of PBMCs. CDR3 region: CASRSREGTGNTIYF. The CDR3 coding sequence is TGTGCCAGCAGATCGAGGGAGGGGACTGGAAACACCATATATTTT.